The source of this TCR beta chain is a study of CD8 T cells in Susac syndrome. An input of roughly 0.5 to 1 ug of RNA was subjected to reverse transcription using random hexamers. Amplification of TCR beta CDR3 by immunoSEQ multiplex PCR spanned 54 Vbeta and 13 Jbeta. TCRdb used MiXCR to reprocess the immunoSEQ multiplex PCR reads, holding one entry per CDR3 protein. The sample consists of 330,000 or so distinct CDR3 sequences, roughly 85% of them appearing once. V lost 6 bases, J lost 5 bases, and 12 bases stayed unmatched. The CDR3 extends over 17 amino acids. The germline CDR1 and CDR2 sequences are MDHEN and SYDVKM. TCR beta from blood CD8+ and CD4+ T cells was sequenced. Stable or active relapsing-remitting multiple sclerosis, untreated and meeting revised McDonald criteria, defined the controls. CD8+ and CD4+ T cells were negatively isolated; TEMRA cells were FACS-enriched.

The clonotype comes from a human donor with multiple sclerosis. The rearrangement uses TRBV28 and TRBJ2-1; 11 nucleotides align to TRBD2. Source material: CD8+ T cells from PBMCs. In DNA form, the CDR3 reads TGTGCCAGCAGCCCATCCATGCCGGGACTAGCGGACAATGAGCAGTTCTTC. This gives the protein CASSPSMPGLADNEQFF.